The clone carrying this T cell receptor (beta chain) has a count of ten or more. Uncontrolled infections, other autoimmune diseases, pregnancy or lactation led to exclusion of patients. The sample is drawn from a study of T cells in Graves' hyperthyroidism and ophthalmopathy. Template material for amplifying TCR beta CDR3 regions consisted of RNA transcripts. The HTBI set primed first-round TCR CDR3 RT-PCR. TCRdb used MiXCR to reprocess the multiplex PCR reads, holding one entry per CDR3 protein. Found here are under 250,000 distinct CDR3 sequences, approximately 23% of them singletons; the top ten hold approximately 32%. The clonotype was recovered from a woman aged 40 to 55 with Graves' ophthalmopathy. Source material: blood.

The CDR3 loop is CASSLSAGGSYTF. CDR3 coding DNA: TGTGCCAGCAGTTTATCGGCGGGGGGTAGCTACACCTTC. This rearrangement joins TRBV28 to TRBJ1-2; tentatively, D is TRBD1 (5 bases). The V and J ends lost 1 base and 9 bases respectively, with 12 bases between them. CDR1 and CDR2 from the germline V gene are MDHEN and SYDVKM. This CDR3 spans 13 amino acids.